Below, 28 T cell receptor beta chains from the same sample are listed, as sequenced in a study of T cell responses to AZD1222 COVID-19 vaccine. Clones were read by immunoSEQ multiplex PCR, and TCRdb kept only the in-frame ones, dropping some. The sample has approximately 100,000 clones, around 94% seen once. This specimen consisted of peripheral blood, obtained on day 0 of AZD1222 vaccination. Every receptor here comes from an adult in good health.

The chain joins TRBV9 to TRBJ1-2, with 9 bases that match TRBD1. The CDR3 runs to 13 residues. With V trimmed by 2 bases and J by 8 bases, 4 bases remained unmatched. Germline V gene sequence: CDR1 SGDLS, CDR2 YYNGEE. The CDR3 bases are TGTGCCAGCAGCGTGGATACAGGGGGCGGCTACACCTTC. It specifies CASSVDTGGGYTF. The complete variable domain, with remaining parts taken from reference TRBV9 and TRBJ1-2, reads DSGVTQTPKHLITATGQRVTLRCSPRSGDLSVYWYQQSLDQGLQFLIQYYNGEERAKGNILERFSAQQFPDLHSELNLSSLELGDSALYFCASSVDTGGGYTFGSGTRLTVV.

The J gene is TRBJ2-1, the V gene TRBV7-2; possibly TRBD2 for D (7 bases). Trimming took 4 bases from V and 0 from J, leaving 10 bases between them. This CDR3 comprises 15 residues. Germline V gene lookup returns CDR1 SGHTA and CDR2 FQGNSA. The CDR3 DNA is TGTGCCAGCAGCTCCGCGGGGGCCTCCTACAATGAGCAGTTCTTC. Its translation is CASSSAGASYNEQFF.

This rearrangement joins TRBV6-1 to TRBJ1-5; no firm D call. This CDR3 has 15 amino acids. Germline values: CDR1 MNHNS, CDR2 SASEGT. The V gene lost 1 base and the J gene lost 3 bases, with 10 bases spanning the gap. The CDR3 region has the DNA TGTGCCAGCAGTGAAGTATCCGGTACCAATCAGCCCCAGCATTTT. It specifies CASSEVSGTNQPQHF.

CDR3 in DNA: TGTGCCAGCTCACCCGGTAGCCATGAGCAGTTCTTC. Amino acids: CASSPGSHEQFF. The J gene is TRBJ2-1, the V gene TRBV18; D remains ambiguous. Between the trimmed V and J ends, which lost 3 bases and 8 bases, there was a span of 8 bases. This CDR3 is built from 12 residues. CDR1 and CDR2 from the germline V gene are KGHSH and LQKENI.

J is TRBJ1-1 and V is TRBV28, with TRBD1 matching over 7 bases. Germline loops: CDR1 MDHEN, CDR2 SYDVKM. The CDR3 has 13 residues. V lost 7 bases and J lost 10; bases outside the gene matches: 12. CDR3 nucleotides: TGTGCCAGCACTTCCCGTACAGGGGCAAGAGCTTTCTTT. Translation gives CASTSRTGARAFF.

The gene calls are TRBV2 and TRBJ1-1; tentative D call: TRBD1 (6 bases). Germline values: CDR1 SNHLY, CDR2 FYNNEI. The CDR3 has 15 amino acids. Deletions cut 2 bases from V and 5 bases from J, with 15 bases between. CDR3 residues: CASSELGGSMTEAFF. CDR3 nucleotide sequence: TGTGCCAGCAGTGAACTAGGGGGGAGCATGACTGAAGCTTTCTTT. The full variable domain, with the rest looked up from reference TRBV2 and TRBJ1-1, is EPEVTQTPSHQVTQMGQEVILRCVPISNHLYFYWYRQILGQKVEFLVSFYNNEISEKSEIFDDQFSVERPDGSNFTLKIRSTKLEDSAMYFCASSELGGSMTEAFFGQGTRLTVV.

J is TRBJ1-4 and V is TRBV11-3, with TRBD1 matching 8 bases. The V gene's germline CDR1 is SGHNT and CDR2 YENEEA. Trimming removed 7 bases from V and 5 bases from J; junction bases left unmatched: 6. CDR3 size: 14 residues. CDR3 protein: CASTPGGFNEKLFF. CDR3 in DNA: TGTGCCAGCACCCCAGGGGGCTTCAATGAAAAACTGTTTTTT.

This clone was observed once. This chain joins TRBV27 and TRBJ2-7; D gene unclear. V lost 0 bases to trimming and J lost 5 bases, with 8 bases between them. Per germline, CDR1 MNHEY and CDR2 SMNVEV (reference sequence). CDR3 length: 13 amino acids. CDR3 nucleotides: TGTGCCAGCAGTTTATCGGGTTCCCACGAGCAGTACTTC. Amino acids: CASSLSGSHEQYF.

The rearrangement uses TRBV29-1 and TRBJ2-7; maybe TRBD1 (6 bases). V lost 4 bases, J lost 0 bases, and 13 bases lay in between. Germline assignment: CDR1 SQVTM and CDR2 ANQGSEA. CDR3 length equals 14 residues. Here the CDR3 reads CSVVRRGSSYEQYF. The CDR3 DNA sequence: TGCAGCGTTGTACGAAGGGGGAGCTCCTACGAGCAGTACTTC.

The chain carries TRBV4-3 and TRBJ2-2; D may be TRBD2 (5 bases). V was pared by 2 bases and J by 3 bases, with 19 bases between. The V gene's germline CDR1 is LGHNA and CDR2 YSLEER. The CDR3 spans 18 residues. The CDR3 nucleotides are TGCGCCAGCAGCCAAACTCACACATCGGGGTTCGACACCGGGGAGCTGTTTTTT. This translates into CASSQTHTSGFDTGELFF.

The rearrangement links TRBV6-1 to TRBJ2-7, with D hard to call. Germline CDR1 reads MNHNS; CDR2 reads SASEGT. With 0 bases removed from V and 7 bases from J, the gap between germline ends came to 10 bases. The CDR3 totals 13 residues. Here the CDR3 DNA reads TGTGCCAGCAGTGAAGCCGCCCTACGAGAGCAGTACTTC. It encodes CASSEAALREQYF.

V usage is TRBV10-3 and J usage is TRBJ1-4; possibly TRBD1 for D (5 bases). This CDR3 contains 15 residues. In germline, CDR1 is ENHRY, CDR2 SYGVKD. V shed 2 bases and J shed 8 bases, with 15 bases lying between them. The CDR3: CAISEPGRKGEKLFF. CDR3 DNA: TGTGCCATCAGTGAGCCAGGGCGAAAGGGGGAAAAACTGTTTTTT.

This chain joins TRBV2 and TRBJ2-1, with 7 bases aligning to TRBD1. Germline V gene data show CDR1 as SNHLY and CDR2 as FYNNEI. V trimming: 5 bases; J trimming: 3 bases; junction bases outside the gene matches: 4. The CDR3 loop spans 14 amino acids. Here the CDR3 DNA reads TGTGCCAGCAGTTTAAGGACAGGCTACAATGAGCAGTTCTTC. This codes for CASSLRTGYNEQFF. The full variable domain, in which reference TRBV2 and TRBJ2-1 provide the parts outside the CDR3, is EPEVTQTPSHQVTQMGQEVILRCVPISNHLYFYWYRQILGQKVEFLVSFYNNEISEKSEIFDDQFSVERPDGSNFTLKIRSTKLEDSAMYFCASSLRTGYNEQFFGPGTRLTVL.

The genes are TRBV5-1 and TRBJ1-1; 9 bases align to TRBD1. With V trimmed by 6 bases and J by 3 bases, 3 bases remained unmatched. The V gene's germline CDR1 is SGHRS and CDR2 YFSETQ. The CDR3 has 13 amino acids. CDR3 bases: TGCGCCAGCACCCGGACAGGGGACACTGAAGCTTTCTTT. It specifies CASTRTGDTEAFF.

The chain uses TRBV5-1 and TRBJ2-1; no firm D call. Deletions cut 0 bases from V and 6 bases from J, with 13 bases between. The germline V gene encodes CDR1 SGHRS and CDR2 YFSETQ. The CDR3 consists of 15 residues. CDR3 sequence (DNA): TGCGCCAGCAGCTTGGCAAGCAGTATCCGCAATGAGCAGTTCTTC. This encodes CASSLASSIRNEQFF.

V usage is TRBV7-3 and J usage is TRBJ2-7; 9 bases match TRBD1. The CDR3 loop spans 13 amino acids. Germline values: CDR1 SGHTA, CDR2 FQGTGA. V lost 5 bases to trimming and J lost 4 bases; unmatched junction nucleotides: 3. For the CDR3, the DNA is TGTGCCAGCAGCGGGACAGGGCTTTACGAGCAGTACTTC. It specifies CASSGTGLYEQYF.

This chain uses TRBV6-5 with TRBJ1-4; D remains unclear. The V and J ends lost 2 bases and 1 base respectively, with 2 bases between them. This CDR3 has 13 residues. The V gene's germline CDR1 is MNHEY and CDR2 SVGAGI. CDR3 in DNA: TGTGCCAGCAGTTACGAAACTAATGAAAAACTGTTTTTT. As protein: CASSYETNEKLFF.

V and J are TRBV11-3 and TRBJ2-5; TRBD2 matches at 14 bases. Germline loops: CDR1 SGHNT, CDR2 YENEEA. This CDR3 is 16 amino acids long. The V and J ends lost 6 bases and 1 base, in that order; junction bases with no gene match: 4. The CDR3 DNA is TGTGCCAGCAGTACCGGGACTAGCGGGAGCCAAGAGACCCAGTACTTC. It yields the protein CASSTGTSGSQETQYF.

Here the CDR3 DNA reads TGTGCCAGCAGTGACACCCGGGACAGTAGCACAGATACGCAGTATTTT. Amino acids: CASSDTRDSSTDTQYF. This rearrangement joins TRBV6-4 to TRBJ2-3; 7 bases are a match to TRBD1. CDR3 length: 16 amino acids. CDR1 is MRHNA, CDR2 SNTAGT, per germline. V shed 2 bases and J 0 bases; nucleotides not matched to a gene: 5.

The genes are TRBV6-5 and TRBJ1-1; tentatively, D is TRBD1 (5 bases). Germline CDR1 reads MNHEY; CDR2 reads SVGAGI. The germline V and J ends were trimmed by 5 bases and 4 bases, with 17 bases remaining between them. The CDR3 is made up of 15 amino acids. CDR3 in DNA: TGTGCCAGCAGTACGGGGACTGACTGGGGCACTGAAGCTTTCTTT. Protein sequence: CASSTGTDWGTEAFF.

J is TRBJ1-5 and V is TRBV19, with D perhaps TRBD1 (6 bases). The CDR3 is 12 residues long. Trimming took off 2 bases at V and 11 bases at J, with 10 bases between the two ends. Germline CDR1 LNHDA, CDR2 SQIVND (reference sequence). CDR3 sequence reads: CASSILGQAQHF. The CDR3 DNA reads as TGTGCCAGTAGTATACTGGGACAAGCCCAGCATTTT.

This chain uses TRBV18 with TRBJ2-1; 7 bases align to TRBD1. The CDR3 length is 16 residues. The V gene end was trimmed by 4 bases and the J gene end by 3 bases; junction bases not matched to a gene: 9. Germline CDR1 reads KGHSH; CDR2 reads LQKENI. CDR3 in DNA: TGTGCCAGCTCACTTGATCGGGCAGGGGGCTACAATGAGCAGTTCTTC. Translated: CASSLDRAGGYNEQFF.

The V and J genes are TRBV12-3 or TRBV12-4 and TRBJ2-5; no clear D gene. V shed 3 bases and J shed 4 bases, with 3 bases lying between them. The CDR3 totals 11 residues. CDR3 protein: CASSFRETQYF. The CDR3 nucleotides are TGTGCCAGCAGTTTTAGAGAGACCCAGTACTTC.

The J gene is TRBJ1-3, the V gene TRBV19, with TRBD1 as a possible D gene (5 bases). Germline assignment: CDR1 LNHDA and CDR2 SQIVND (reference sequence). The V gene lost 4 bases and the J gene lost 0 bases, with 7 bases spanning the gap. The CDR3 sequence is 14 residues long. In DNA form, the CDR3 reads TGTGCCAGTAGTACAGGGAGCTCTGGAAACACCATATATTTT. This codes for CASSTGSSGNTIYF. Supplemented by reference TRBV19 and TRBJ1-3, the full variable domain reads DGGITQSPKYLFRKEGQNVTLSCEQNLNHDAMYWYRQDPGQGLRLIYYSQIVNDFQKGDIAEGYSVSREKKESFPLTVTSAQKNPTAFYLCASSTGSSGNTIYFGEGSWLTVV.

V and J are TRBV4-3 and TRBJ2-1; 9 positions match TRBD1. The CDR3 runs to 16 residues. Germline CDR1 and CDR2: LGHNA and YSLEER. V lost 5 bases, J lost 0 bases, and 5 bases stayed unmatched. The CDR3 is CASSAGDRASYNEQFF. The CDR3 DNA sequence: TGCGCCAGCAGCGCAGGGGACAGGGCCTCCTACAATGAGCAGTTCTTC.

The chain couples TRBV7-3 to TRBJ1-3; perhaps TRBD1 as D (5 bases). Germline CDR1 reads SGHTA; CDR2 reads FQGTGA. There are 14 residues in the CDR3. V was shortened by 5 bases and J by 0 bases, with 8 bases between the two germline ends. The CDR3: CASSPGGSGNTIYF. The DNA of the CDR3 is TGTGCCAGCAGCCCCGGGGGCTCTGGAAACACCATATATTTT.

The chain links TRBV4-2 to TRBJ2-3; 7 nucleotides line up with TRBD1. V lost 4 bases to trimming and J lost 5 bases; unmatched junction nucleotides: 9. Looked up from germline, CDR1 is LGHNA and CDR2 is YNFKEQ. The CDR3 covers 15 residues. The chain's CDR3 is CASSREGGFGDTQYF. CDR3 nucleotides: TGTGCCAGCAGCCGAGAAGGGGGCTTTGGAGATACGCAGTATTTT.

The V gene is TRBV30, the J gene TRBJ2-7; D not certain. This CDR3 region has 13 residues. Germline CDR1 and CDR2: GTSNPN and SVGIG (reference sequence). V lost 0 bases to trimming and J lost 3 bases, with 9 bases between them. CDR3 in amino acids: CAWSVQSVYEQYF. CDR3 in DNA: TGTGCCTGGAGTGTACAGTCTGTCTACGAGCAGTACTTC.